A selection of T cell receptor beta chains follows, all from one sample in a study of brain T cells in children with intractable seizures. Produced via immunoSEQ multiplex PCR; TCRdb's table is partial and in-frame only. The data show tens of thousands of clones, 95% to 96% seen once. The sample was peripheral blood, taken at surgery. The receptors stem from a boy under two years old with focal cortical dysplasia and intractable seizures. Each CDR3 is given with its conserved first and last residue. The D gene is left open where the match is weak. Clone size, where shown, is once, few, many, or a class for clones that have expanded.

j_call d_call v_call clone_size cdr3_nt cdr3_aa
TRBJ1-4 TRBD1 TRBV5-1 - TGCGCCAGCAGCTTGGACAGGGGAGGCGAAAAACTGTTTTTT CASSLDRGGEKLFF
TRBJ2-7 TRBD1 TRBV7-2 once TGTGCCAGCAGCCAGGGACAGATCTACGAGCAGTACTTC CASSQGQIYEQYF
TRBJ1-1 TRBD1 TRBV27 - TGTGCCAGCACCAAAAGGGGACAGGGAATGAACACTGAAGCTTTCTTT CASTKRGQGMNTEAFF
TRBJ2-7 - TRBV12-5 few TGTGCTAGCCGGGGTGGGTACTCCTACGAGCAGTACTTC CASRGGYSYEQYF
TRBJ2-7 - TRBV7-9 - TGTGCCAGCAGCTTAGTGGCCAGGTCCTTTCCCTACGAGCAGTACTTC CASSLVARSFPYEQYF
TRBJ2-3 TRBD2 TRBV24-1 - TGTGCCACCAGTGATCCGCGGGAGAACTCGGCAGATACGCAGTATTTT CATSDPRENSADTQYF
TRBJ2-1 - TRBV5-3 once TGTGCCAGAAGCTTGGCTGGCTCCACCTCTACCTACAATGAGCAGTTCTTC CARSLAGSTSTYNEQFF
TRBJ2-5 - TRBV12-3/TRBV12-4 - TGTGCCAGCAGGACGACACTTCAAGAGACCCAGTACTTC CASRTTLQETQYF
TRBJ1-2 - TRBV9 once TGTGCCAGCAGCGAGGGGCCCCAGGGGGGCTACACCTTC CASSEGPQGGYTF
TRBJ1-1 - TRBV27 - TGTGCCAGCAGTCCCGACGGGAGTAGGGATTTCTTT CASSPDGSRDFF
TRBJ2-3 - TRBV7-2 - TGTGCCAGCAGCTTAGTTCGGGATACGCAGTATTTT CASSLVRDTQYF
TRBJ2-2 - TRBV3-1/TRBV3-2 - TGTGCCAGCAGCCAAGACCGGGATTCAGGAACAGGGTCCGGGGAGCTGTTTTTT CASSQDRDSGTGSGELFF
TRBJ2-5 - TRBV10-3 - TGTGCCATCAGTGTCCGCGGGACAGCTCAAGAGACCCAGTACTTC CAISVRGTAQETQYF
TRBJ2-1 TRBD2 TRBV7-2 once TGTGCCAGCAGCTTAATAGCGGGAGGGTACAATGAGCAGTTCTTC CASSLIAGGYNEQFF
TRBJ1-3 - TRBV9 - TGTGCCAGCAGCGTAGGGGGGATCGAAAACACCATATATTTT CASSVGGIENTIYF
TRBJ2-1 TRBD2 TRBV5-1 - TGCGCCAGCAGCTTGCGCGGGGGGGCCCCCTACAATGAGCAGTTCTTC CASSLRGGAPYNEQFF
TRBJ2-7 TRBD2 TRBV9 - TGTGCCAGCAGCGCCGGACTAGCGGGGACCTACGAGCAGTACTTC CASSAGLAGTYEQYF
TRBJ1-5 TRBD1 TRBV28 - TGTGCCAGCAGTTCGGGGACAGGGAGCATGGGGCCCCAGCATTTT CASSSGTGSMGPQHF
TRBJ2-4 - TRBV7-9 - TGTGCCAGCAGCCCGATGGACAATCCAATCCGGTACTTC CASSPMDNPIRYF
TRBJ2-2 - TRBV10-1 - TGCGCCAGCAGTGGCTTAGGGCGGACCGGGGAGCTGTTTTTT CASSGLGRTGELFF
TRBJ1-2 - TRBV2 - TGTGCCAGCAGTGAAGGGGGTACCTCCACATATGGCTACACCTTC CASSEGGTSTYGYTF
TRBJ1-6 TRBD1 TRBV6-1 - TGTGCCAGCAGTGAATTGACAGGGTCATTGTCACCCCTCCACTTT CASSELTGSLSPLHF
TRBJ1-3 - TRBV5-1 - TGCGCCACAACGGGCGGGAACACCATATATTTT CATTGGNTIYF
TRBJ2-3 - TRBV11-2 - TGTGCCAGCAGCTTTTCTCTGCCCTCAGATACGCAGTATTTT CASSFSLPSDTQYF
TRBJ2-5 - TRBV7-9 - TGTGCCAGCAGCTTAGGGGGTTTTGGTGGGCAAGAGACCCAGTACTTC CASSLGGFGGQETQYF
TRBJ2-3 - TRBV5-8 - TGTGCCAGCAGCTTGTCAGGGAGAGCCACAGATACGCAGTATTTT CASSLSGRATDTQYF
TRBJ2-7 - TRBV6-1 - TGTGCCAGCAGTGAAGCGTGGGGGAACTACGAGCAGTACTTC CASSEAWGNYEQYF
TRBJ2-3 TRBD2 TRBV19 - TGTGCCAGTAGTATGACTAGCGGGAGGGCAGATACGCAGTATTTT CASSMTSGRADTQYF
TRBJ1-6 - TRBV27 - TGTGCCAGCAGTTCCGACAGAAACTATAATTCACCCCTCCACTTT CASSSDRNYNSPLHF
TRBJ2-3 - TRBV7-3 - TGTGCCAGCAGCTCCCCGATAGACGGCACAGATACGCAGTATTTT CASSSPIDGTDTQYF
TRBJ1-5 - TRBV21-1 - TGTGCCAGCAGCAAAACGTCGGGGGGAGGTCAGCCCCAGCATTTT CASSKTSGGGQPQHF
TRBJ1-1 - TRBV6-2/TRBV6-3 - TGTGCCAGCAGTAGCGACAGGAACACTGAAGCTTTCTTT CASSSDRNTEAFF
TRBJ1-3 - TRBV3-1/TRBV3-2 once TGTGCCAGCAGCCAAACCTCTGGAAACACCATATATTTT CASSQTSGNTIYF
TRBJ2-5 - TRBV12-3/TRBV12-4 - TGTGCCAGCAGTTTAAGAGAGACCCAGTACTTC CASSLRETQYF
TRBJ1-1 - TRBV6-5 - TGTGCCGGACCGAGGTTGGGTACTGAAGCTTTCTTT CAGPRLGTEAFF
TRBJ2-1 TRBD2 TRBV19 - TGTGCCAGTACCGTAGCGGGAGGGGACTACAATGAGCAGTTCTTC CASTVAGGDYNEQFF
TRBJ2-7 TRBD1 TRBV4-2 - TGTGCCAGCAGCGAGACAATCCCGGGACAGGGGTCCTCCTACGAGCAGTACTTC CASSETIPGQGSSYEQYF
TRBJ1-5 - TRBV6-5 - TGTGCCAGCAGTTACTCTCCCCATCAGCCCCAGCATTTT CASSYSPHQPQHF
TRBJ2-3 - TRBV6-5 - TGTGCCAGCAGTTCGAGGACTAGCACAGATACGCAGTATTTT CASSSRTSTDTQYF
TRBJ2-1 TRBD2 TRBV7-2 - TGTGCCAGCAGCTCGGGACTAGCGGGGTCCTACAATGAGCAGTTCTTC CASSSGLAGSYNEQFF
TRBJ1-2 TRBD1 TRBV14 - TGTGCCAGCAGCCACACCGGGACAGGGGCGCCCGGATACACCTTC CASSHTGTGAPGYTF
TRBJ1-2 - TRBV6-1 - TGTGCCAGCAGTGATGGGGACCTTAACTATGGCTACACCTTC CASSDGDLNYGYTF
TRBJ2-3 - TRBV21-1 - TGTGCCAGTATAAAGAAGGTAACAGATACGCAGTATTTT CASIKKVTDTQYF
TRBJ1-2 - TRBV3-1/TRBV3-2 - TGTGCCAGCAGCCAAGATCTGACAGACTATGGCTACACCTTC CASSQDLTDYGYTF
TRBJ1-6 - TRBV5-4 - TGTGCCGTGGTCGGGTCACCCCTCCACTTT CAVVGSPLHF